The entry below gives a single T cell receptor beta chain sequence along with its context. What it binds is not known. This entry belongs to a study of monozygotic twins with inflammatory bowel disease. For every TCR library, about 3,500 ng of total RNA was used. TCRdb reprocessed the 5' RACE reads, keeping one entry per CDR3 protein, no DNA. The record lists 440,000 or so distinct CDR3 sequences, of which the ten most abundant hold 2% to 3%. Study-wide results and caveats: Especially with disease activity, IBD patients had fewer clonotypes in common with others than healthy twins did.

The CDR3 has 13 amino acids. The V gene's germline CDR1 is SGHTA and CDR2 FQGNSA. This receptor was taken from a human donor with ulcerative colitis or Crohn's disease, or a healthy co-twin of an affected twin (not recorded which). The sample comprised blood. The chain links TRBV7-2 to TRBJ2-7; TCRdb's D call of TRBD1 is untestable without DNA. Here the CDR3 reads CASSLTPQYEQYF.